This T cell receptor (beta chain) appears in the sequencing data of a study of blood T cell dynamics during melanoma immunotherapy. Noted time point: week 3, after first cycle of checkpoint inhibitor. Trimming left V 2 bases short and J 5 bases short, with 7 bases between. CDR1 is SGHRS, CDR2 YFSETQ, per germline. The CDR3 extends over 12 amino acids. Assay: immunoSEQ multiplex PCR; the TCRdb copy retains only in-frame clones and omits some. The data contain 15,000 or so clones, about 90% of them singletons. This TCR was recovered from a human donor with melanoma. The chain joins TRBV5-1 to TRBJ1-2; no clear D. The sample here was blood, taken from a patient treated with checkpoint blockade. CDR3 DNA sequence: TGCGCCAGCAGCTTAGACTCATATGGCTACACCTTC. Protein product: CASSLDSYGYTF.